This TCR beta chain was observed in a study of blood T cell repertoires in COVID-19. As for the study in general: Collection of acute and convalescent COVID-19 samples took place in the United States, Italy and Spain. PBMCs, B-cell-depleted T cells, or T cells were the source of the cDNA or gDNA that made up the material.

Germline V gene data show CDR1 as SGHRS and CDR2 as YFSETQ. This CDR3 is 15 amino acids long. V dropped 0 bases and J dropped 6; count of bases not matched to a gene: 9. The authors' processing: How many nucleated cells were present was estimated from reference gene primer amplification. The data were produced by immunoSEQ multiplex PCR, yet TCRdb's version contains in-frame clones alone and is incomplete. V and J calls and clone size are copied from that table; D and trimming were computed from the DNA. The sample holds some 200,000 clones, over 80% seen once. Sequencing was performed on peripheral blood. The chain carries TRBV5-1 and TRBJ2-7; 7 nucleotides match TRBD1. This TCR derives from a woman aged 40 to 50 with acute or convalescent COVID-19. CDR3 in amino acids: CASSLGGTAAFEQYF. DNA of the CDR3: TGCGCCAGCAGCTTGGGTGGGACAGCCGCCTTCGAGCAGTACTTC.